Each of the 16 T cell receptor beta chains below was sequenced from the same sample in a study of T cells in Graves' hyperthyroidism and ophthalmopathy. RNA transcripts gave rise to amplified TCR beta CDR3 regions. Using the HTBI primer set, a first-round RT-PCR was run on the TCR CDR3. TCRdb re-derived calls from the multiplex PCR reads in MiXCR, one entry per CDR3 protein. The sample consists of 480,000 or so distinct CDR3 sequences, 46% of them appearing once. Sequencing input: peripheral blood or thyroid tissue (not recorded which). These receptors originate from an adult woman with Graves' disease, either hyperthyroidism or ophthalmopathy (not recorded which).

The chain carries TRBV12-3 or TRBV12-4 and TRBJ1-6; tentative D call: TRBD1 (5 bases). This CDR3 comprises 13 residues. V was pared by 8 bases and J by 9 bases, with 14 bases between. CDR3 in amino acids: CASVGVTGSPLHF. The DNA for the CDR3 is TGTGCCAGCGTGGGGGTTACTGGTTCACCCCTCCACTTT.

J is TRBJ2-7 and V is TRBV5-1; 8 nucleotides align to TRBD1. The V gene's germline CDR1 is SGHRS and CDR2 YFSETQ. The CDR3 consists of 15 residues. The V segment lost 4 bases and the J segment 2 bases; nucleotides outside the gene matches: 8. The CDR3 loop reads CASSPQGQGTYEQYF. The CDR3 DNA sequence: TGCGCCAGCAGCCCACAAGGACAGGGAACCTACGAGCAGTACTTC. Based on the CDR3 plus reference TRBV5-1 and TRBJ2-7, the full variable domain is KAGVTQTPRYLIKTRGQQVTLSCSPISGHRSVSWYQQTPGQGLQFLFEYFSETQRNKGNFPGRFSGRQFSNSRSEMNVSTLELGDSALYLCASSPQGQGTYEQYFGPGTRLTVT.

The gene calls are TRBV15 and TRBJ2-2; 7 bases map to TRBD1. The CDR3 runs to 15 residues. J was trimmed by 5 bases and V by 3 bases; bases with no gene match: 6. Per germline, CDR1 LNHNV and CDR2 YYDKDF (reference sequence). This CDR3 is CATSRNRGGTGELFF. The DNA for the CDR3 is TGTGCCACCAGCAGGAACAGGGGTGGTACCGGGGAGCTGTTTTTT.

This clonotype was detected ten times or more. The chain has TRBV3-1 and TRBJ1-2; no clear D gene. CDR1 LGHDT and CDR2 YNNKEL come from the germline V gene (reference sequence). This CDR3 region has 14 residues. Trimming took 1 base from V and 2 from J, leaving 8 bases between them. The CDR3: CASSQGVSNYGYTF. In DNA form, the CDR3 reads TGTGCCAGCAGCCAAGGTGTGAGCAACTATGGCTACACCTTC.

This rearrangement joins TRBV15 to TRBJ1-1; D is unresolved. The V end lost 3 bases, the J end lost 0 bases, and 20 bases lay between the germline ends. Germline CDR1 LNHNV, CDR2 YYDKDF (reference sequence). The CDR3 length is 18 residues. In DNA, the CDR3 is TGTGCCACCAGCAGCCACAGTCCCACCCGACTTGTGAACACTGAAGCTTTCTTT. Its protein is CATSSHSPTRLVNTEAFF.

The chain has TRBV29-1 and TRBJ2-2; D call uncertain. Trimming took off 6 bases at V and 1 base at J, with 6 bases between the two ends. The CDR3 is 12 residues long. Germline CDR1 and CDR2: SQVTM and ANQGSEA. CDR3 amino acids: CSVLVNTGELFF. As DNA, the CDR3 is TGCAGCGTCCTGGTGAACACCGGGGAGCTGTTTTTT.

This clonotype was detected many times. V and J are TRBV7-9 and TRBJ1-3; D not resolved. The CDR3 runs to 17 residues. Germline loops: CDR1 SEHNR, CDR2 FQNEAQ (reference sequence). V was trimmed by 2 bases and J by 1 base, leaving 15 bases between them. The DNA of the CDR3 is TGTGCCAGCAGCTTACTTCTCTCAACAGCATCTGGAAACACCATATATTTT. It yields the protein CASSLLLSTASGNTIYF. Based on the CDR3 plus reference TRBV7-9 and TRBJ1-3, the full variable domain is DTGVSQNPRHKITKRGQNVTFRCDPISEHNRLYWYRQTLGQGPEFLTYFQNEAQLEKSRLLSDRFSAERPKGSFSTLEIQRTEQGDSAMYLCASSLLLSTASGNTIYFGEGSWLTVV.

The J gene is TRBJ1-1, the V gene TRBV13; the D gene is possibly TRBD1 (5 bases). Looked up from germline, CDR1 is PRHDT and CDR2 is FYEKMQ (reference sequence). Trimming left V 1 base short and J 4 bases short, with 10 bases between. This CDR3 has 14 residues. CDR3 sequence: CASSLAAGTTEAFF. The CDR3 DNA reads as TGTGCCAGCAGCTTAGCGGCAGGGACCACTGAAGCTTTCTTT.

This chain connects TRBV7-9 to TRBJ2-2; the match to TRBD2 covers 11 bases. Germline trimming cut 4 bases from V and 4 bases from J; bases unmatched to any gene: 11. This CDR3 has 18 residues. The germline V gene encodes CDR1 SEHNR and CDR2 FQNEAQ (reference sequence). CDR3 amino acids: CASSSGSLAGDGTGELFF. The CDR3 DNA follows: TGTGCCAGCAGCTCCGGCTCACTAGCGGGAGACGGCACCGGGGAGCTGTTTTTT.

This chain uses TRBV25-1 with TRBJ1-6, with D perhaps matching TRBD1 (6 bases). CDR1 is MGHDK and CDR2 is SYGVNS in the germline V gene. V lost 5 bases and J lost 10, with 15 bases in between. The CDR3 totals 14 residues. The chain's CDR3 is CASSFNRDSSPLHF. The DNA for the CDR3 is TGTGCCAGCAGTTTCAACAGGGATTCCTCACCCCTCCACTTT.

The gene calls are TRBV15 and TRBJ2-7; D is unclear. Germline CDR1 reads LNHNV; CDR2 reads YYDKDF (reference sequence). The V end lost 0 bases, the J end lost 6 bases, and 9 bases lay between the germline ends. CDR3 length: 13 residues. The CDR3 coding sequence is TGTGCCACCAGCAGAGATGAGGCCTCCGAGCAGTACTTC. It codes for CATSRDEASEQYF.

This clonotype was observed a few times. At one of its ends the junction is not consistent with the germline gene, which may arise from a read error. The chain links TRBV19 to TRBJ1-1, with D perhaps matching TRBD1 (5 bases). The germline gives CDR1 LNHDA, CDR2 SQIVND (reference sequence). The CDR3 loop spans 13 amino acids. For the CDR3, the DNA is TGTGCCAGTAGCCCCGAGGGGAACACCGAAGCTTTCTTT. Protein: CASSPEGNTEAFF.

This clonotype showed up just once. The chain carries TRBV7-9 and TRBJ2-7; no reliable D call. The germline V gene encodes CDR1 SEHNR and CDR2 FQNEAQ (reference sequence). The germline V and J ends were trimmed by 11 bases and 0 bases, with 11 bases remaining between them. This CDR3 has 12 residues. The CDR3 DNA is TGTGCCGTACTGGATAGCTCCTACGAGCAGTACTTC. Its translation: CAVLDSSYEQYF.

In this sample, this clonotype turned up a few times. This may be a read error, as it is one base from a much larger clone. This chain joins TRBV7-9 and TRBJ1-5, with D possibly TRBD1 on 6 matching bases. CDR3 length equals 16 residues. Germline CDR1 is SEHNR and CDR2 is FQNEAQ (reference sequence). The CDR3 protein is CANSLGGQGPSQPQHF. The CDR3 bases are TGTGCCAACAGCTTAGGGGGGCAGGGTCCCAGTCAGCCCCAGCATTTT.

The chain carries TRBV7-9 and TRBJ1-4; TRBD1 might be the D (5 bases). Germline V gene lookup returns CDR1 SEHNR and CDR2 FQNEAQ (reference sequence). The CDR3 has 14 residues. Deletions cut 5 bases from V and 5 bases from J, with 12 bases between. CDR3 DNA: TGTGCCAGCAGCCCGCAGGGTGAGAATGAAAAACTGTTTTTT. Encoded protein: CASSPQGENEKLFF.

The rearrangement joins TRBV20-1 to TRBJ1-4, with 7 bases matching TRBD1. Losses at the gene ends were 7 bases for V and 0 bases for J; bases not matched to a gene: 2. The CDR3 loop spans 13 amino acids. Germline lookup yields CDR1 DFQATT and CDR2 SNEGSKA (reference sequence). CDR3: CSVGQATNEKLFF. CDR3 coding DNA: TGCAGTGTCGGACAGGCAACTAATGAAAAACTGTTTTTT.